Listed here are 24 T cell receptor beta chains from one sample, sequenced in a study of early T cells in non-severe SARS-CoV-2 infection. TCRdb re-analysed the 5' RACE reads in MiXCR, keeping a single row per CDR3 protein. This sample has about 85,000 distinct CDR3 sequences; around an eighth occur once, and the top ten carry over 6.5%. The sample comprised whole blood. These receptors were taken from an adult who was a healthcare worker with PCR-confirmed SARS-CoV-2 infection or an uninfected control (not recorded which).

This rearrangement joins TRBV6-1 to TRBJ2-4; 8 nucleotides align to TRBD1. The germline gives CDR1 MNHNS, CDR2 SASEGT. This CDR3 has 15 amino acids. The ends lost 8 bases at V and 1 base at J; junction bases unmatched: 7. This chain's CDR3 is CASRTGIGAKNIQYF. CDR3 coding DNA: TGTGCCAGCCGGACAGGGATCGGGGCCAAAAACATTCAGTACTTC.

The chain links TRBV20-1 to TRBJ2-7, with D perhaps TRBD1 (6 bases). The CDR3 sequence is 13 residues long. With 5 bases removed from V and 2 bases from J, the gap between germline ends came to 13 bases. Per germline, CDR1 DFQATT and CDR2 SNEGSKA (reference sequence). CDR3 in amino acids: CSAYDRLTYEQYF. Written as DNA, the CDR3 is TGCAGTGCTTACGACAGGTTGACCTACGAGCAGTACTTC.

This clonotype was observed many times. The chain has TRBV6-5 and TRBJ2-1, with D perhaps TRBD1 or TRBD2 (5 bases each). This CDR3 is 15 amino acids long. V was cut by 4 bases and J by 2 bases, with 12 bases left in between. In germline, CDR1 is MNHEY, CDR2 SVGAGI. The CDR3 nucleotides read TGTGCCAGCAGTTTAGCGACGGGACCCTACAATGAGCAGTTCTTC. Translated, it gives CASSLATGPYNEQFF.

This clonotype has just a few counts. The CDR3 nucleotides are TGTGCCAGCAGTAAGCCACGAACCGAGCAGTACTTC. Its protein product is CASSKPRTEQYF. V gene TRBV28 combines with J gene TRBJ2-7, with no clear D. CDR1 and CDR2 (germline): MDHEN, SYDVKM. CDR3 length equals 12 residues. The ends were cut back, 5 bases at V and 6 bases at J, with 11 bases in the middle.

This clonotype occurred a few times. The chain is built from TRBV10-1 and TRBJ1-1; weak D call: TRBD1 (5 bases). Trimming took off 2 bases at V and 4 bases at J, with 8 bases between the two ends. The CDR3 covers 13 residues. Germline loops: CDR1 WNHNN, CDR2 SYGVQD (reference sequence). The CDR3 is CASSEKRGTEAFF. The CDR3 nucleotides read TGCGCCAGCAGTGAGAAGAGGGGCACTGAAGCTTTCTTT.

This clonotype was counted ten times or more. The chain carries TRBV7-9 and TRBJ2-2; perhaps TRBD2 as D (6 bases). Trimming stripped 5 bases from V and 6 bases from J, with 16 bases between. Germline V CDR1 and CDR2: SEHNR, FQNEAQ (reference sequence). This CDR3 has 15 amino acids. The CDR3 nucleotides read TGTGCCAGCAGCACCACTCCCGGAGGGGCCGGGGAGCTGTTTTTT. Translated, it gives CASSTTPGGAGELFF.

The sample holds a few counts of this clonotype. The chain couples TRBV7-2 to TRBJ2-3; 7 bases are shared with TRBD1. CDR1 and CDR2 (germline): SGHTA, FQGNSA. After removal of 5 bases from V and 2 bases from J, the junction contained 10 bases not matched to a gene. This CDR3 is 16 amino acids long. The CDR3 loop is CASSPRTGLLTDTQYF. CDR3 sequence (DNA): TGTGCCAGCAGCCCCAGGACAGGCCTGCTCACAGATACGCAGTATTTT.

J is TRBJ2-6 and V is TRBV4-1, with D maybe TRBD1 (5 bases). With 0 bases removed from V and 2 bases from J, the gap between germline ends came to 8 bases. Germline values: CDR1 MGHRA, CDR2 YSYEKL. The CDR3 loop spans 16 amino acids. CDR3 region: CASSQEVQAGANVLTF. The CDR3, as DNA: TGCGCCAGCAGCCAAGAGGTACAGGCTGGGGCCAACGTCCTGACTTTC.

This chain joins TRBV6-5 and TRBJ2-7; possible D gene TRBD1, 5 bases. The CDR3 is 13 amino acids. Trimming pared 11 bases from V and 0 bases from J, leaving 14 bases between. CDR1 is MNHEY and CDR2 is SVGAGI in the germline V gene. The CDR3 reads CACWGEPSYEQYF. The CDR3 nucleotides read TGTGCCTGCTGGGGCGAGCCCTCCTACGAGCAGTACTTC.

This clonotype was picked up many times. CDR3 amino acids: CASSPGGRPQHF. CDR3 nucleotides: TGTGCCAGCAGCCCAGGGGGGAGGCCCCAGCATTTT. The genes are TRBV12-3 or TRBV12-4 and TRBJ1-5, with 7 bases aligning to TRBD1. Trimming at V came to 6 bases and at J to 9 bases, leaving 5 bases not matched to a gene. The CDR3 length is 12 residues.

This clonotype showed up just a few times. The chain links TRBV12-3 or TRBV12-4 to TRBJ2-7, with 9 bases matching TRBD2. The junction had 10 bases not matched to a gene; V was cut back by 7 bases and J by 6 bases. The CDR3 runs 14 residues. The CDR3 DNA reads TGTGCCAGCACCGCAGGGCTAGCGGGAAGCGAGCAGTACTTC. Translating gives CASTAGLAGSEQYF.

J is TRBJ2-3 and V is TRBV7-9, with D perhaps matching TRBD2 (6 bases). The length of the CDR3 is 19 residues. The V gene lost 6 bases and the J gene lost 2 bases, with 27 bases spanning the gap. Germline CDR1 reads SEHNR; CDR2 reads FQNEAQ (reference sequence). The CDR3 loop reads CASRQPPGLRREVTDTQYF. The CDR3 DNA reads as TGTGCCAGCAGGCAACCCCCGGGACTCCGAAGGGAAGTCACAGATACGCAGTATTTT.

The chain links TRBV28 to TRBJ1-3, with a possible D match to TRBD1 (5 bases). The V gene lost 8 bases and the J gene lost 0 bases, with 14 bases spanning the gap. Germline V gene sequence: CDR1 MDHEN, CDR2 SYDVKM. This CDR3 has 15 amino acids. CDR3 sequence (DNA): TGTGCCAGCTCTTCGCCAGGGAGCTCTGGAAACACCATATATTTT. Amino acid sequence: CASSSPGSSGNTIYF.

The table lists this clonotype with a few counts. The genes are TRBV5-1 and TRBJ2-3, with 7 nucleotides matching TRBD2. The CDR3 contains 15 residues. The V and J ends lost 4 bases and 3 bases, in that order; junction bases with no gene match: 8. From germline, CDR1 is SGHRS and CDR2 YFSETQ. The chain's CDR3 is CASSLTSAQTDTQYF. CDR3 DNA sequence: TGCGCCAGCAGCCTCACTAGCGCACAAACAGATACGCAGTATTTT.

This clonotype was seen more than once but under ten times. Written as DNA, the CDR3 is TGCAGCGTTGCGACAGGGGGGGGCTACGAGCAGTACTTC. Translated, it gives CSVATGGGYEQYF. The chain has TRBV29-1 and TRBJ2-7; 9 nucleotides align to TRBD1. J gave up 3 bases and V 4 bases, and 4 bases lay outside the gene matches. The length of the CDR3 is 13 residues. Germline lookup yields CDR1 SQVTM and CDR2 ANQGSEA.

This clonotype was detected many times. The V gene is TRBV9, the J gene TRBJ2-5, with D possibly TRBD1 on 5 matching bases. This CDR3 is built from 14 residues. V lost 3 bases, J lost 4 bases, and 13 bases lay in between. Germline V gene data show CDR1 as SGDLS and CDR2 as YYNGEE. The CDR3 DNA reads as TGTGCCAGCAGCGGCAGGGATGTGGCAGAGACCCAGTACTTC. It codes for CASSGRDVAETQYF. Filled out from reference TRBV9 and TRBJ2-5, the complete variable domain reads DSGVTQTPKHLITATGQRVTLRCSPRSGDLSVYWYQQSLDQGLQFLIQYYNGEERAKGNILERFSAQQFPDLHSELNLSSLELGDSALYFCASSGRDVAETQYFGPGTRLLVL.

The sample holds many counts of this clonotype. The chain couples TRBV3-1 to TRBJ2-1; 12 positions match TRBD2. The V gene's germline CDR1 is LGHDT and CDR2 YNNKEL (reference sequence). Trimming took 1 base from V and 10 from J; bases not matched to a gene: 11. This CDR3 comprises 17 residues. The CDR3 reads CASSQVRLAGGPGEQFF. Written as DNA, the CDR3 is TGTGCCAGCAGCCAAGTTCGGCTAGCGGGAGGGCCTGGGGAGCAGTTCTTC.

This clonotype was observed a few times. CDR3 in amino acids: CASTVRDRYKNEQFF. The CDR3 DNA sequence: TGTGCCAGCACTGTAAGGGACAGGTATAAAAATGAGCAGTTCTTC. V usage is TRBV6-1 and J usage is TRBJ2-1; TRBD1 matches at 8 bases. The germline CDR1 and CDR2 sequences are MNHNS and SASEGT. The CDR3 loop spans 15 amino acids. With V trimmed by 7 bases and J by 7 bases, 12 bases remained unmatched.

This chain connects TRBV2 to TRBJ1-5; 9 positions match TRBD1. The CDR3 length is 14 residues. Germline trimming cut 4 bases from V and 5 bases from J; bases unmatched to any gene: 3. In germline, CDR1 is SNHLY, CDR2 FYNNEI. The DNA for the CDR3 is TGTGCCAGCAGTGTGGGGACAGGGTATCAGCCCCAGCATTTT. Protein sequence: CASSVGTGYQPQHF.

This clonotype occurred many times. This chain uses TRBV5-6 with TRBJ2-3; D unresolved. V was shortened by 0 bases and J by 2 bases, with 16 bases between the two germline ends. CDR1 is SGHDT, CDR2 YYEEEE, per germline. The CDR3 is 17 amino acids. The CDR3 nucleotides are TGTGCCAGCAGCTTGGACGCCCAAGTGGCTGTCACAGATACGCAGTATTTT. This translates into CASSLDAQVAVTDTQYF. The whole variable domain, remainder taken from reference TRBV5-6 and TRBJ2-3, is DAGVTQSPTHLIKTRGQQVTLRCSPKSGHDTVSWYQQALGQGPQFIFQYYEEEERQRGNFPDRFSGHQFPNYSSELNVNALLLGDSALYLCASSLDAQVAVTDTQYFGPGTRLTVL.

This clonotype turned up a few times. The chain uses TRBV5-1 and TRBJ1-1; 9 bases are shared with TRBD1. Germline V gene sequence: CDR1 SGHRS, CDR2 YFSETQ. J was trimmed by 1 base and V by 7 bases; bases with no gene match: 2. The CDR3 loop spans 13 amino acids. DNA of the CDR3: TGCGCCAGCGGGACAGGGCGGAACACTGAAGCTTTCTTT. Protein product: CASGTGRNTEAFF.

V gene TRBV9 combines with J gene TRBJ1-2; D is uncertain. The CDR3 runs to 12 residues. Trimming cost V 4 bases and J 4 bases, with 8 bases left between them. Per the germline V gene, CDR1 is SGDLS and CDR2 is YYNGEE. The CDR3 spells CASSPPSYGYTF. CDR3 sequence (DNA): TGTGCCAGCAGCCCCCCGAGCTATGGCTACACCTTC.

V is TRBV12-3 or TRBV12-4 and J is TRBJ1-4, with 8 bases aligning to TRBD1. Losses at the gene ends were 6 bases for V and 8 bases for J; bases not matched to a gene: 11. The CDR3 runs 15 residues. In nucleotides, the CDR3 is TGTGCCAGCAGAACGAACAGGGGGGCTTTGGAAAAACTGTTTTTT. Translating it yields CASRTNRGALEKLFF.

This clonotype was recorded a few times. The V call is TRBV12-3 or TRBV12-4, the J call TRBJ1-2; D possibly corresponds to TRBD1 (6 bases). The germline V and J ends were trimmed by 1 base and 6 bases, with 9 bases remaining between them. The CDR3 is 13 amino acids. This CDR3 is CASSLEGGDGYTF. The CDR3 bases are TGTGCCAGCAGTTTAGAAGGGGGAGATGGCTACACCTTC.